This TCR beta chain comes out of a study of blood T cell repertoires in COVID-19. The overall study: From T cells, B-cell-depleted T cells, or PBMCs came the material, which was cDNA or gDNA.

In the authors' workflow: Amplification of reference gene primers provided the estimated nucleated cell counts. Produced via immunoSEQ multiplex PCR; TCRdb's table is partial and in-frame only. V and J calls and clone size follow that table, whereas D and trimming were derived from the DNA. Of 110,000 to 150,000 clones in the sample, 65% to 80% were seen once. V shed 2 bases and J 8 bases; nucleotides not matched to a gene: 16. There are 17 residues in the CDR3. The chain links TRBV23-1 to TRBJ1-2; TRBD1 aligns across 8 bases. TRBV23-1 is filed as an ORF, its function uncertain. The sample was peripheral blood. This sequence originates from a man between 60 and 70 years old with acute or convalescent COVID-19. DNA for the CDR3: TGCGCCAGCAGTCAAGAGACGCAACAGGGGGAAAGTAGGGGCTACACCTTC. Translating gives CASSQETQQGESRGYTF.